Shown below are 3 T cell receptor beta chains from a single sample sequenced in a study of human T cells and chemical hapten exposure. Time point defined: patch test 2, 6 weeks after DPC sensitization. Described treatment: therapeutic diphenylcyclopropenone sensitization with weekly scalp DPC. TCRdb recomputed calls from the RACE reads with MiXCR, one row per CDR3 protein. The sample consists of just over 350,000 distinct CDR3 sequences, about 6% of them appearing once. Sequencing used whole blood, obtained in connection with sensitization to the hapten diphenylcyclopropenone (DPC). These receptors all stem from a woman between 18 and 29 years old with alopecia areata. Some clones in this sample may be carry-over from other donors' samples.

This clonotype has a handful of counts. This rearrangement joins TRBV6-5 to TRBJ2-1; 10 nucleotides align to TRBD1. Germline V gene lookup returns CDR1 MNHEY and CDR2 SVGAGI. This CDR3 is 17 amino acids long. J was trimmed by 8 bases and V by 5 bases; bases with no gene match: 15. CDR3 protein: CASSRNPTGGQGDEQFF. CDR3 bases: TGTGCCAGCAGTCGGAATCCGACAGGGGGCCAGGGGGATGAGCAGTTCTTC.

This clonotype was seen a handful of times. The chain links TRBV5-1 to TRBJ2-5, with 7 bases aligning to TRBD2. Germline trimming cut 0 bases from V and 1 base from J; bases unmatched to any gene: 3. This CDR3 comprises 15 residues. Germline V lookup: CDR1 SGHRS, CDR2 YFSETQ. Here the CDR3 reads CASSLGAGTQETQYF. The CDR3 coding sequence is TGCGCCAGCAGCTTGGGAGCGGGGACCCAAGAGACCCAGTACTTC.

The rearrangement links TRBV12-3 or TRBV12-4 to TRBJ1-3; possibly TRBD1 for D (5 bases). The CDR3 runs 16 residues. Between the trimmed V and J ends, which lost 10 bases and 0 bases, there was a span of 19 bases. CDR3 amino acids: CANPFRGGLSGNTIYF. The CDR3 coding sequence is TGTGCCAACCCGTTTCGGGGGGGACTCTCTGGAAACACCATATATTTT.